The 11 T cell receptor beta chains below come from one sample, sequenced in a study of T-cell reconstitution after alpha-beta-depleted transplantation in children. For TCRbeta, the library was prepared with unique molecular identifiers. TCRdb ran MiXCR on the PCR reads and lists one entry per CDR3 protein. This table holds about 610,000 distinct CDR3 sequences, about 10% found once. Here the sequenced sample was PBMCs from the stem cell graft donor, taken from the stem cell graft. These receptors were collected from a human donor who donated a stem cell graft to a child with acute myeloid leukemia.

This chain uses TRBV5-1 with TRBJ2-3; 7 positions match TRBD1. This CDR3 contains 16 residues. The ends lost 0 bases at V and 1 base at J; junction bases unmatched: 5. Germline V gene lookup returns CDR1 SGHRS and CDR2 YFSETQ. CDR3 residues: CASSLAKGAGTDTQYF. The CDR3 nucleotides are TGCGCCAGCAGCTTGGCCAAGGGGGCCGGCACAGATACGCAGTATTTT.

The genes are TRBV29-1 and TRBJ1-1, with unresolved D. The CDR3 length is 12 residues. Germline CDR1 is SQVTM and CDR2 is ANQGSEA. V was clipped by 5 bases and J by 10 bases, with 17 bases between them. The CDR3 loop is CSVRRSELTAFF. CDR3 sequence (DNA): TGCAGCGTTCGTAGATCGGAGCTGACAGCTTTCTTT.

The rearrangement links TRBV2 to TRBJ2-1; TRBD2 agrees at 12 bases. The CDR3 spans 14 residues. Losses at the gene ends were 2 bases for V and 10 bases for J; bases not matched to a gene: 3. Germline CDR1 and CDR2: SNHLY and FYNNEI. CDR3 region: CASSELAGGGEQFF. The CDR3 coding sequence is TGTGCCAGCAGTGAACTAGCGGGAGGGGGGGAGCAGTTCTTC.

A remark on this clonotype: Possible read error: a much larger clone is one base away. The CDR3 bases are TGCGCCAGCAGTGTCCTTAACATCGGGGAGCTGTTTTTT. Protein: CASSVLNIGELFF. The V gene is TRBV10-2, the J gene TRBJ2-2; D is unresolved. The CDR3 totals 13 residues. In germline, CDR1 is WSHSY, CDR2 SAAADI.

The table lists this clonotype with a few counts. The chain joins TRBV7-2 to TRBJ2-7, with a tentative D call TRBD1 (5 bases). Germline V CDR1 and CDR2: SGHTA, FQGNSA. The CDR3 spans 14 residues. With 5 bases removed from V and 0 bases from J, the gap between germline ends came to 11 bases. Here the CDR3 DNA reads TGTGCCAGCAGCAACCAGCAGGGCTCCTACGAGCAGTACTTC. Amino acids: CASSNQQGSYEQYF.

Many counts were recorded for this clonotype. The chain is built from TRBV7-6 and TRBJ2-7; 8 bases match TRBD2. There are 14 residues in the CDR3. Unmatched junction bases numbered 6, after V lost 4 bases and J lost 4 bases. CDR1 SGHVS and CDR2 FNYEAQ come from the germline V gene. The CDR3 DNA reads TGTGCCAGCAGCTACCGGGAGGGGAATTACGAGCAGTACTTC. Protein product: CASSYREGNYEQYF.

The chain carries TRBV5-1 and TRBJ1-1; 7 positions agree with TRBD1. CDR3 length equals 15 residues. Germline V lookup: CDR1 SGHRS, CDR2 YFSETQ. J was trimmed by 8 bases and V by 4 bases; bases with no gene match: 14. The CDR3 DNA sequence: TGCGCCAGCAGCCAAGAAGGTCTGGCAGGGGGGGAAGCTTTCTTT. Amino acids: CASSQEGLAGGEAFF. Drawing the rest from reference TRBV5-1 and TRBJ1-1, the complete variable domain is KAGVTQTPRYLIKTRGQQVTLSCSPISGHRSVSWYQQTPGQGLQFLFEYFSETQRNKGNFPGRFSGRQFSNSRSEMNVSTLELGDSALYLCASSQEGLAGGEAFFGQGTRLTVV.

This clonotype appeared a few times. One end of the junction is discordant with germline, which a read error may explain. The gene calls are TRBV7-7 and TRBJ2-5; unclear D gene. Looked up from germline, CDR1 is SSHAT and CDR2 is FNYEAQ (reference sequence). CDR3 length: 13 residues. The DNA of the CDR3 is TGTGCTAGCAGCTTTTCTAGGAGTCAGACCCAGTACTTC. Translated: CASSFSRSQTQYF.

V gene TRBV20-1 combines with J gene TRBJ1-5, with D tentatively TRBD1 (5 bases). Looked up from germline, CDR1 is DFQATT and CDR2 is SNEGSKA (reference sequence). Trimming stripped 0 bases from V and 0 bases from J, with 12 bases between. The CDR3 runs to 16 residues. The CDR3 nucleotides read TGCAGTGCTAGAGATGAAAGGGACTTTAGCAATCAGCCCCAGCATTTT. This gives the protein CSARDERDFSNQPQHF.

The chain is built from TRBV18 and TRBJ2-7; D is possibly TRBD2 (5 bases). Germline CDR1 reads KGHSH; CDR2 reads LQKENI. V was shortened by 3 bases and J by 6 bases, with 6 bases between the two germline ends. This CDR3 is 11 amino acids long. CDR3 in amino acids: CASSPEGEQYF. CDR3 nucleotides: TGTGCCAGCTCACCCGAGGGCGAGCAGTACTTC.

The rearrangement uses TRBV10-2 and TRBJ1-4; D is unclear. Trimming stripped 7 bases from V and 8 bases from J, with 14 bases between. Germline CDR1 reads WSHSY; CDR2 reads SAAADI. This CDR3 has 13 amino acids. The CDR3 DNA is TGCGCCAGCACCGAGGAGGGATCCGAAAAACTGTTTTTT. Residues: CASTEEGSEKLFF.